This TCR beta chain was documented in a study of blood T cell repertoires in COVID-19. The wider study: Sample material is recorded as cDNA or gDNA derived from T cells, B-cell-depleted T cells, or PBMCs.

Authors' methods: The assay estimated nucleated cells by amplifying reference gene primers. Method: immunoSEQ multiplex PCR; TCRdb's copy keeps in-frame clones and lacks some. V, J and clone size are taken as reported in that table, and D and trimming were inferred from the DNA itself. The sample records 150,000 to 200,000 clones, around 85% being singletons. The trim removed 5 bases at V and 5 bases at J, leaving 9 bases unmatched. Germline V CDR1 and CDR2: SGHVS, FQNEAQ. The CDR3 loop spans 16 amino acids. This chain links TRBV7-8 with TRBJ2-2; the match to TRBD1 covers 9 bases. Sequencing input: peripheral blood. This TCR came from a woman aged 80 or older with acute or convalescent COVID-19. CDR3 sequence reads: CASSRLGQGMTGELFF. CDR3 nucleotide sequence: TGTGCCAGCAGCCGACTGGGACAGGGAATGACCGGGGAGCTGTTTTTT.